The rows below give T cell receptor beta chains drawn from one sample of a study of breast tumors, draining lymph nodes, adjacent tissues. One entry per CDR3 protein results from TCRdb running MiXCR on the multiplex PCR reads. Of about 20,000 distinct CDR3 sequences detected, roughly two fifths appear once; the ten largest clones hold approximately 21%. Sequencing used breast tumor tissue. The origin of the receptors is a female donor with breast cancer. Some clones in this sample may be carry-over from other donors' samples. The CDR3 runs from the conserved cysteine through the conserved F or W. A D gene is named only where the DNA matches it firmly. Clone size is stated in some rows and not others, as once, few, many or a class when expanded.

j_call: TRBJ2-2; cdr3_length: 13; v_call: TRBV7-9; d_call: -; clone_size: -; cdr3_nt: TGTGCCAGCAGCTTAGTCGGGTCCGGGGAGCTGTTTTTT; cdr3_aa: CASSLVGSGELFF
j_call: TRBJ2-7; cdr3_length: 14; v_call: TRBV7-2; d_call: -; clone_size: few; cdr3_nt: TGTGCCAGCAGCTCGACGGGACGCCTCTACGAGCAGTACTTC; cdr3_aa: CASSSTGRLYEQYF
j_call: TRBJ2-7; cdr3_length: 14; v_call: TRBV20-1; d_call: -; clone_size: -; cdr3_nt: TGCAGTGCCGATAGCGGCTTAGGAACCTACGAGCAGTACTTC; cdr3_aa: CSADSGLGTYEQYF
j_call: TRBJ2-5; cdr3_length: 16; v_call: TRBV11-3; d_call: TRBD2; clone_size: many; cdr3_nt: TGTGCCAGCAGCCCTGGGCAGGGCCTAGCGGGAGAGACCCAGTACTTC; cdr3_aa: CASSPGQGLAGETQYF
j_call: TRBJ2-5; cdr3_length: 11; v_call: TRBV20-1; d_call: -; clone_size: -; cdr3_nt: TGCAGTGCTAGAGATCTGTCAACCCAGTCCTTC; cdr3_aa: CSARDLSTQSF
j_call: TRBJ2-1; cdr3_length: 15; v_call: TRBV15; d_call: -; clone_size: medium-sized; cdr3_nt: TGTGCCACCAGCAGAGACTCCCGGGACTCTCCCGAGCAGTTCTTC; cdr3_aa: CATSRDSRDSPEQFF
j_call: TRBJ2-2; cdr3_length: 16; v_call: TRBV5-8; d_call: -; clone_size: many; cdr3_nt: TGTGCCAGCAGCTTGGCCATCGGGACGAGCACCGGGGAGCTGTTTTTT; cdr3_aa: CASSLAIGTSTGELFF
j_call: TRBJ1-2; cdr3_length: 18; v_call: TRBV5-1; d_call: -; clone_size: many; cdr3_nt: TGCGCCAGCAGCTTGGATAGGATGACTCCCCTAAATGGCTATGGCTACACCTTC; cdr3_aa: CASSLDRMTPLNGYGYTF
j_call: TRBJ1-6; cdr3_length: 15; v_call: TRBV6-2/TRBV6-3; d_call: TRBD1; clone_size: many; cdr3_nt: TGTGCCAGCAGTTACCCGGGACAGGTTGCGTCACCCCTCCACTTT; cdr3_aa: CASSYPGQVASPLHF
j_call: TRBJ2-1; cdr3_length: 15; v_call: TRBV2; d_call: TRBD2; clone_size: few; cdr3_nt: TGTGCCAGCATGGCTGGGCTAGCGGGGGTCAATGAGCAGTTCTTC; cdr3_aa: CASMAGLAGVNEQFF